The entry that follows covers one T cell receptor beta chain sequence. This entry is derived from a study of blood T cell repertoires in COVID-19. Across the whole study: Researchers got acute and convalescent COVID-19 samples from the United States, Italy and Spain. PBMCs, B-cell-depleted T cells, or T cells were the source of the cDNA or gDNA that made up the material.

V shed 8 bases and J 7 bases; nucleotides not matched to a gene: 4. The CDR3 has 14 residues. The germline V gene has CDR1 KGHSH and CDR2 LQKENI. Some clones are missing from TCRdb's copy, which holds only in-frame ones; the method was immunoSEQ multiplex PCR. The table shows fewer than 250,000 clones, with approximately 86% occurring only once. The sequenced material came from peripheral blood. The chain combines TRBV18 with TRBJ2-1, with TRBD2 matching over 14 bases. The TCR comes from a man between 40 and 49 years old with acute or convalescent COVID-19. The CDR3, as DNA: TGTGCCAGCGTGGGACTAGCGGGAGTAAATGAGCAGTTCTTC. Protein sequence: CASVGLAGVNEQFF.